This T cell receptor beta chain was documented in a study of T cells in Graves' hyperthyroidism and ophthalmopathy (dated by TCRdb to about 2019). Study-level background: Peripheral blood samples were taken at the time of initial diagnosis, prior to any treatment. Prospective prediction of ophthalmopathy was tested in an independent validation cohort of fewer than 20 hyperthyroidism patients and 17 patients who later progressed to ophthalmopathy. Thyroid tissue and blood T-cell repertoires from six Graves' hyperthyroidism patients were also compared in the study. The paper reports TCR Vbeta CDR3 sequencing of roughly 140 peripheral blood samples: approximately 43 ophthalmopathy, 75 to 80 hyperthyroidism and 17 progressor patients. The approximately 90 discovery patients were divided at random into training and test sets in a 7:3 ratio. To identify TCR V-J signatures that set the groups apart, the researchers used a discovery cohort of roughly 100 patients, made up of around 40 with Graves' ophthalmopathy and some 60 with stable Graves' hyperthyroidism. After sampling, hyperthyroidism patients received methimazole starting at 30 mg daily, and ophthalmopathy patients received high-dose intravenous methylprednisolone. The paper as a whole reports these results and caveats: Most expanded thyroid clonotypes (frequency above 0.001) were also found in blood, which suggests that blood repertoires may mirror thyroid immune responses. In validation, the model predicted progression to ophthalmopathy a median of approximately 6.3 months before onset, with about 70% sensitivity and nearly 75% specificity. A 13 V-J signature model separated ophthalmopathy from stable hyperthyroidism, with around 91% sensitivity and about 81% specificity in cross-validation and 80%/75% in testing. No statistical method was used to fix the sample size in advance, and group allocation was not hidden from the investigators.

The TCR beta CDR3 regions were amplified from RNA transcripts. The TCR CDR3 was subjected to a first round of RT-PCR using the HTBI primer set and the Qiagen OneStep RT-PCR kit. Libraries were constructed in a second round of multiplex PCR, after which size selection and purification were performed. Libraries were sequenced paired-end with 100 bp reads on an Illumina HiSeq2000. For the original study's pipeline: SOAPnuke was used to process the raw data, throwing out any read that contained adapters or uncalled bases, had a mean Phred below 15, or lacked an exact constant-primer or identifier match. High-quality paired reads were merged with COPE v1.2.5, and unique nucleotide sequences were defined as clonotypes. Clonotypes were aligned to IMGT TRBV, TRBD and TRBJ reference segments using MiTCR v1.1. Analysis was restricted to V-J combinations with a frequency above 0.0001, which covered over 98% of repertoires. A TCS score was defined as the ratio between F50 (clonal expansion) and ExV (chaos), using BLOSUM62-based TCRdist between CDR3 peptides within each V-J. Welch's t-statistics and random forest reduced roughly 530 V-J features to about 12, which were used in a naive Bayes classifier (R e1071). TCRdb redid the processing of the public reads, applying fastp at Q25 and MiXCR, and retained in-frame beta chains. Rows are combined by CDR3 protein, so each entry shows the most common genes and DNA. TCRdb's processing, not the authors', yielded these V and J calls. In this sample the table shows roughly 170,000 distinct CDR3 sequences, about 18% of which occur a single time. The ten largest account for about 31% of the sample.

This clonotype was picked up many times. The specificity of this receptor is unknown. Base qualities are not at hand, and no much larger clone is one base apart. Stable Graves' hyperthyroidism was defined as the absence of progression to ophthalmopathy over 18 months of follow-up. Hyperthyroidism patients were newly diagnosed, had a disease duration of under 2 months, and were aged 18 to 65 years. Any patient with an uncontrolled infection, another autoimmune disease, pregnancy or lactation was excluded. Diagnoses relied on clinical symptoms, serum thyroxine and TRAb, thyroid ultrasound and orbital computed tomography. PBMCs were isolated from around 10 ml of fresh peripheral blood by Ficoll-Paque density gradient centrifugation. Trizol reagent was used to extract total RNA, and RNA quality was then checked on an Agilent 2100 Bioanalyzer. The receptor was derived from a woman aged 45-59 years with Graves' hyperthyroidism. Sequenced material: blood.

The DNA sequence is given as TGTGCCAGTAGTACCTCCGGGACGTATACCTACGAGCAGTACTTC. Translation gives CASSTSGTYTYEQYF. The rearranged segments are TRBV19 and TRBJ2-7; the D gene is tentatively TRBD1 or TRBD2, each matching 5 bases. CDR1 and CDR2, per the germline V gene (reference sequence), are LNHDA and SQIVND. V is pared back by 4 bases and J by 2 bases, with 15 bases lying between the germline termini. Reading from cysteine to phenylalanine, the CDR3 counts 15 amino acids. Only the CDR3 portion is preserved as DNA: 45 bases, with reading frame beginning at the first base.